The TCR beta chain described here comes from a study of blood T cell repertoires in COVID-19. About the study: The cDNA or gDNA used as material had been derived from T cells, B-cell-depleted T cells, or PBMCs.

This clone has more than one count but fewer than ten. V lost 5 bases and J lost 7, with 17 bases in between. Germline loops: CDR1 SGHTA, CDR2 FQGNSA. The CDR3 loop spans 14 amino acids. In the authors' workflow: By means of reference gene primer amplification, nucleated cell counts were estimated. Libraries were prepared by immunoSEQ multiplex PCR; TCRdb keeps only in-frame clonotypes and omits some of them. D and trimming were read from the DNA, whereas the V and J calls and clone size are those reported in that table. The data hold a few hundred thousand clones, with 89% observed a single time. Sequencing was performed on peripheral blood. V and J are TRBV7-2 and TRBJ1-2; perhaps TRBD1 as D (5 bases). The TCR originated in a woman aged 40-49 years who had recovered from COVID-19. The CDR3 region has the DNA TGTGCCAGCAGCCAGGTCAGCGGGGGATCTGGCTACACCTTC. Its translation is CASSQVSGGSGYTF.